This T cell receptor beta chain originates from a study of early T cells in non-severe SARS-CoV-2 infection. Study at large: Chains stayed unpaired after sequencing of bulk RNA from unsorted whole blood.

Unique molecular identifiers (one per individual cDNA molecule) were attached. One entry per CDR3 protein, called by TCRdb with MiXCR from the 5' RACE reads. The table includes about 83,000 distinct CDR3 sequences, about 14% detected once. Only a few counts were recorded for this clonotype. Its specificity is not known. Study-wide points: Private and CD4 specificities were missed by VDJdb matching, skewed to anti-spike CD8.

The CDR3 length is 14 residues. Germline-derived CDR1 and CDR2 are SGHAT and FQNNGV. J lost 12 bases, V lost 4 bases, and 7 bases had no gene match. Source material: whole blood. The gene calls are TRBV11-2 and TRBJ2-5, with 14 bases that match TRBD2. The receptor was isolated from an adult who was a healthcare worker with PCR-confirmed SARS-CoV-2 infection or an uninfected control (not recorded which). The CDR3 loop reads CASSSGLAGAAKYF. CDR3 nucleotide sequence: TGTGCCAGCAGCTCGGGACTAGCGGGGGCCGCGAAGTACTTC.